Each of the 10 T cell receptor beta chains below was sequenced from the same sample in a study of blood T cell repertoires in COVID-19. Clones were read by immunoSEQ multiplex PCR, and TCRdb kept only the in-frame ones, dropping some. The data contain approximately 160,000 clones, just over 85% of them seen just once; the ten biggest clones take up approximately 7%. The source material was peripheral blood. The receptors shown here come from a man aged 45-65 years with active or convalescent COVID-19.

The chain carries TRBV13 and TRBJ2-3, with 9 bases that match TRBD2. The germline gives CDR1 PRHDT, CDR2 FYEKMQ (reference sequence). The length of the CDR3 is 21 residues. With V trimmed by 1 base and J by 3 bases, 20 bases remained unmatched. The DNA of the CDR3 is TGTGCCAGCAGCTTAGCAACTAGTAGGCTAGCGGGAAGGGGGAAAACAGATACGCAGTATTTT. The encoded protein is CASSLATSRLAGRGKTDTQYF. Together with reference TRBV13 and TRBJ2-3, the CDR3 gives the full variable domain: AAGVIQSPRHLIKEKRETATLKCYPIPRHDTVYWYQQGPGQDPQFLISFYEKMQSDKGSIPDRFSAQQFSDYHSELNMSSLELGDSALYFCASSLATSRLAGRGKTDTQYFGPGTRLTVL.

This clone appeared once. This chain connects TRBV27 to TRBJ1-1; the match to TRBD1 covers 8 bases. The germline V gene has CDR1 MNHEY and CDR2 SMNVEV (reference sequence). V trimming: 6 bases; J trimming: 4 bases; junction bases outside the gene matches: 7. The CDR3 has 14 residues. CDR3 loop: CASRLLGQGTEAFF. CDR3 in DNA: TGTGCCAGCAGACTCCTCGGACAGGGCACTGAAGCTTTCTTT.

The genes are TRBV25-1 and TRBJ1-4, with TRBD1 identical over 9 bases. This CDR3 region has 18 residues. J was trimmed by 4 bases and V by 4 bases; bases with no gene match: 13. Germline V CDR1 and CDR2: MGHDK, SYGVNS. CDR3 sequence: CASSASAGTGRDNEKLFF. CDR3 bases: TGTGCCAGCAGTGCCTCGGCCGGGACAGGGAGGGATAATGAAAAACTGTTTTTT.

CDR3: CASSPSGSGAYEQYF. CDR3 in DNA: TGTGCCAGCAGCCCCTCAGGTAGCGGGGCCTACGAGCAGTACTTC. The V call is TRBV9, the J call TRBJ2-7; TRBD2 aligns across 8 bases. The germline V gene encodes CDR1 SGDLS and CDR2 YYNGEE. The CDR3 is 15 residues long. V was clipped by 4 bases and J by 2 bases; unmatched bases: 8.

The V call is TRBV7-2, the J call TRBJ1-2; tentatively, D is TRBD1 (6 bases). The CDR3 extends over 16 amino acids. V dropped 4 bases and J dropped 7 bases, with 22 bases sitting between them. Germline CDR1 SGHTA, CDR2 FQGNSA. The CDR3 reads CASSSKERGALIGYTF. Here the CDR3 DNA reads TGTGCCAGCAGCTCGAAGGAACGGGGGGCCCTTATTGGCTACACCTTC.

The J gene is TRBJ2-2, the V gene TRBV27; maybe TRBD1 (6 bases). The CDR3 is 14 residues long. Deletions cut 5 bases from V and 1 base from J, with 8 bases between. Germline V gene lookup returns CDR1 MNHEY and CDR2 SMNVEV (reference sequence). The CDR3 spells CASSTQGNTGELFF. The CDR3 DNA reads as TGTGCCAGCAGTACACAGGGGAACACCGGGGAGCTGTTTTTT.

The chain is built from TRBV20-1 and TRBJ1-4, with D maybe TRBD1 (6 bases). The CDR3 consists of 13 residues. Trimming removed 3 bases at V and 7 bases at J, with 12 bases between. Germline V gene lookup returns CDR1 DFQATT and CDR2 SNEGSKA (reference sequence). CDR3 loop: CSASRDTAEKLFF. DNA of the CDR3: TGCAGTGCTAGTCGGGACACGGCTGAAAAACTGTTTTTT.

A single count supports this clone. The chain combines TRBV15 with TRBJ1-1; D possibly corresponds to TRBD1 (5 bases). The CDR3 consists of 15 residues. The V end lost 0 bases, the J end lost 0 bases, and 8 bases lay between the germline ends. Germline CDR1 reads LNHNV; CDR2 reads YYDKDF (reference sequence). CDR3: CATSREQGMNTEAFF. For the CDR3, the DNA is TGTGCCACCAGCAGAGAGCAGGGCATGAACACTGAAGCTTTCTTT.

This rearrangement joins TRBV20-1 to TRBJ1-2, with D hard to call. Germline values: CDR1 DFQATT, CDR2 SNEGSKA (reference sequence). The CDR3 is 11 amino acids. The ends were cut back, 5 bases at V and 7 bases at J, with 11 bases in the middle. CDR3 DNA sequence: TGCAGTGCTCGGAGGGAGGCTGGCTACACCTTC. Translated: CSARREAGYTF.

This chain links TRBV18 with TRBJ2-5, with D tentatively TRBD2 (5 bases). V lost 5 bases and J lost 5, with 15 bases in between. The CDR3 loop spans 14 amino acids. Germline-derived CDR1 and CDR2 are KGHSH and LQKENI. The CDR3 DNA sequence: TGTGCCAGCTCAACCGGGCCCCGGAGGGAGACCCAGTACTTC. Residues: CASSTGPRRETQYF.